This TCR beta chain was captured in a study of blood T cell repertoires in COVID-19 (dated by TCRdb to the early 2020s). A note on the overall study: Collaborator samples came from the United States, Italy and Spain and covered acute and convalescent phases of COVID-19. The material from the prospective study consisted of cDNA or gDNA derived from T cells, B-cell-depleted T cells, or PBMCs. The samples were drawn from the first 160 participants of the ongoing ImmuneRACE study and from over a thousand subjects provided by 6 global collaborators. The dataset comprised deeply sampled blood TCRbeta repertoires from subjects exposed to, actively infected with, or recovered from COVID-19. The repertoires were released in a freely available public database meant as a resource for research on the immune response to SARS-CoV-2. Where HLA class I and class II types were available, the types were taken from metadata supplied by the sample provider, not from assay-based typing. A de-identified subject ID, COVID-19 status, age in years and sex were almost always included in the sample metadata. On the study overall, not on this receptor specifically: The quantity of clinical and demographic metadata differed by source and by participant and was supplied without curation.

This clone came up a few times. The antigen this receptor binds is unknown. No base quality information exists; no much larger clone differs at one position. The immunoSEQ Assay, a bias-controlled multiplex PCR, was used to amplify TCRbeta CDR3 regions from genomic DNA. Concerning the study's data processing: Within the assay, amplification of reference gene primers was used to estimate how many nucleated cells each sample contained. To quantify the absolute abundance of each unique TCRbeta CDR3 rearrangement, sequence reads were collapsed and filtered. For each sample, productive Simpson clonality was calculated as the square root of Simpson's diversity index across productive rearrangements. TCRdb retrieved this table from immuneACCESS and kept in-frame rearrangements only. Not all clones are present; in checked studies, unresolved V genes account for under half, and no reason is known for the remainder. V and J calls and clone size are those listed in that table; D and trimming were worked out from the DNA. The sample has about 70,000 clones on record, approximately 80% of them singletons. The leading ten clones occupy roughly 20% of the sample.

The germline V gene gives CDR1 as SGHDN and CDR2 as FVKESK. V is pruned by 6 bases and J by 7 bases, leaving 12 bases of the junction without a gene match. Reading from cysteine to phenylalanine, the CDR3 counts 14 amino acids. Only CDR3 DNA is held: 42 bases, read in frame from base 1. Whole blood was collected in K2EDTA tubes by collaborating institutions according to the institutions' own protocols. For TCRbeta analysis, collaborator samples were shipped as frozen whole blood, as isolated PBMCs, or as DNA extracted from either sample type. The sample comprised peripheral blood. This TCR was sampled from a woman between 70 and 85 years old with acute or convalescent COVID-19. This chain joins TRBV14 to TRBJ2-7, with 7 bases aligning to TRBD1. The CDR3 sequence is CASRLQGPRGEQYF. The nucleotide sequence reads TGTGCCAGCAGACTACAGGGGCCCAGAGGGGAGCAGTACTTC.